A single sample gave rise to the 4 T cell receptor beta chains below, sequenced in a study of T cell responses to AZD1222 COVID-19 vaccine. Assay used: immunoSEQ multiplex PCR; TCRdb lists only in-frame clones, some missing. This repertoire shows some 99,000 clones, around nine tenths found once; its top ten account for 17%. This specimen was peripheral blood, taken on day 0 of AZD1222 vaccination. These receptors came from an adult in good health.

The chain employs TRBV7-2 and TRBJ2-3, with TRBD2 identical over 14 bases. V lost 4 bases to trimming and J lost 2 bases; unmatched junction nucleotides: 8. The CDR3 has 18 residues. Germline lookup yields CDR1 SGHTA and CDR2 FQGNSA. CDR3 protein: CASSSTSGGARNTDTQYF. CDR3 coding DNA: TGTGCCAGCAGCTCGACTAGCGGGGGGGCGAGGAACACAGATACGCAGTATTTT.

This clone was seen a single time. This chain links TRBV29-1 with TRBJ2-7; the D gene is possibly TRBD1 (6 bases). Germline values: CDR1 SQVTM, CDR2 ANQGSEA. This CDR3 comprises 12 residues. V dropped 5 bases and J dropped 2 bases, with 10 bases sitting between them. The CDR3 DNA is TGCAGCGTTTCAGGGGTCCCCTACGAGCAGTACTTC. This codes for CSVSGVPYEQYF.

This clone occurred many times. The chain combines TRBV25-1 with TRBJ2-7; tentatively, D is TRBD1 or TRBD2 (5 bases each). Trimming removed 6 bases from V and 3 bases from J, with 21 bases in between. The V gene's germline CDR1 is MGHDK and CDR2 SYGVNS. The length of the CDR3 is 16 residues. The DNA of the CDR3 is TGTGCCAGCAGCGCCGTCAAGCAGGGACGGGTCTACGAGCAGTACGTC. Protein sequence: CASSAVKQGRVYEQYV.

The chain employs TRBV24-1 and TRBJ2-7; TRBD1 agrees at 9 bases. Looked up from germline, CDR1 is KGHDR and CDR2 is SFDVKD. The CDR3 is 14 amino acids. V shed 9 bases and J 7 bases; nucleotides not matched to a gene: 12. The CDR3 loop is CATSTGTGSFEQYF. The CDR3 nucleotides are TGTGCCACCTCTACCGGGACAGGGTCTTTTGAGCAGTACTTC.